A single sample is the source of the 21 T cell receptor beta chains below, sequenced in a study of blood T cell repertoires in COVID-19. Data came from immunoSEQ multiplex PCR; TCRdb stores just in-frame clones and leaves some out. Among under 200,000 clones listed, about 81% were seen once. Sequencing was performed on PBMCs or T cells enriched from blood (not recorded which). Receptor source: a man aged 50-59 years who had recovered from COVID-19.

V gene TRBV12-3 or TRBV12-4 combines with J gene TRBJ2-1; TRBD2 agrees at 7 bases. The CDR3 spans 13 residues. V shed 5 bases, J shed 7 bases, and the junction held 5 bases outside the gene matches. The CDR3 nucleotides are TGTGCCAGCAGTCGCGGACTAGGTAATGAGCAGTTCTTC. Translating it yields CASSRGLGNEQFF.

This chain joins TRBV5-6 and TRBJ1-1, with TRBD1 matching over 8 bases. The CDR3 loop spans 15 amino acids. The ends lost 4 bases at V and 5 bases at J; junction bases unmatched: 10. In germline, CDR1 is SGHDT, CDR2 YYEEEE. The CDR3 coding sequence is TGTGCCAGCAGCCTACCGACAGGGGAGGGGACTGAAGCTTTCTTT. Residues: CASSLPTGEGTEAFF.

The chain carries TRBV20-1 and TRBJ1-4; D may be TRBD1 (5 bases). V shed 3 bases and J shed 8 bases, with 10 bases lying between them. The germline V gene encodes CDR1 DFQATT and CDR2 SNEGSKA (reference sequence). The CDR3 length is 12 residues. CDR3 nucleotides: TGCAGTGCTAGTCAGGGTCGGGAAAAACTGTTTTTT. Amino acid sequence: CSASQGREKLFF.

The rearrangement joins TRBV27 to TRBJ1-6; tentative D call: TRBD1 (5 bases). V gave up 6 bases and J gave up 7 bases, with 13 bases separating them. Germline V lookup: CDR1 MNHEY, CDR2 SMNVEV (reference sequence). This CDR3 has 14 amino acids. The CDR3 DNA reads TGTGCCAGCAGCCCGTGGTCAGGGAATTCACCCCTCCACTTT. Residues: CASSPWSGNSPLHF.

This sequence joins TRBV3-1 (or the pseudogene TRBV3-2) and TRBJ1-2, with 8 bases matching TRBD1. Losses at the gene ends were 0 bases for V and 8 bases for J; bases not matched to a gene: 8. The CDR3 sequence is 15 residues long. The germline V gene has CDR1 LGHDT and CDR2 YNNKEL (reference sequence). The CDR3 region is CASSQDLSGTGGYTF. The DNA of the CDR3 is TGTGCCAGCAGCCAAGATTTGTCAGGGACAGGAGGCTACACCTTC.

Only one count was recorded for this clone. The rearrangement uses TRBV7-9 and TRBJ1-4, with D possibly matching TRBD1 (6 bases). Germline loops: CDR1 SEHNR, CDR2 FQNEAQ (reference sequence). The V end was cut by 5 bases, the J end by 8 bases, with 18 bases between. The length of the CDR3 is 15 residues. DNA for the CDR3: TGTGCCAGCAGCAGGGGGACCCCCAAGCGGGAAAAACTGTTTTTT. Protein sequence: CASSRGTPKREKLFF.

The V call is TRBV4-3, the J call TRBJ2-5; 8 bases are shared with TRBD2. V lost 0 bases, J lost 5 bases, and 17 bases stayed unmatched. The germline V gene encodes CDR1 LGHNA and CDR2 YSLEER. The CDR3 totals 19 residues. The CDR3 region is CASSQELILCGGRGETQYF. CDR3 DNA: TGCGCCAGCAGCCAAGAGTTAATCTTGTGCGGGGGGCGTGGGGAGACCCAGTACTTC.

The chain recombines TRBV11-3 with TRBJ1-1; the match to TRBD1 covers 7 bases. The CDR3 sequence is 14 residues long. Germline CDR1 is SGHNT and CDR2 is YENEEA. The V segment lost 4 bases and the J segment 10 bases; nucleotides outside the gene matches: 12. Here the CDR3 reads CASSWTRQGPSAFF. Here the CDR3 DNA reads TGTGCCAGCAGCTGGACCAGACAGGGACCCTCAGCTTTCTTT.

The chain joins TRBV5-1 to TRBJ2-7; 7 nucleotides line up with TRBD1. The CDR3 covers 14 residues. Germline CDR1 reads SGHRS; CDR2 reads YFSETQ. V lost 0 bases, J lost 3 bases, and 3 bases stayed unmatched. The CDR3 loop reads CASSLVSGGYEQYF. In DNA form, the CDR3 reads TGCGCCAGCAGCTTGGTTTCAGGGGGCTACGAGCAGTACTTC.

The rearrangement links TRBV6-5 to TRBJ1-1, with D hard to call. This CDR3 contains 14 residues. CDR1 and CDR2 (germline): MNHEY, SVGAGI. Trimming shortened V by 4 bases and J by 5 bases, and 14 bases separated the two germline ends. The CDR3 coding sequence is TGTGCCAGCAGTTCCGGAGGGTCATTTACTGAAGCTTTCTTT. This codes for CASSSGGSFTEAFF.

The rearrangement uses TRBV19 and TRBJ2-1; 9 bases match TRBD2. Trimming at V came to 6 bases and at J to 4 bases, leaving 7 bases not matched to a gene. CDR3 length: 15 amino acids. Germline assignment: CDR1 LNHDA and CDR2 SQIVND (reference sequence). CDR3 coding DNA: TGTGCCAGTAGCAGGAGCGGGGGGATTTACAATGAGCAGTTCTTC. It yields the protein CASSRSGGIYNEQFF.

The chain joins TRBV18 to TRBJ2-1; 10 nucleotides line up with TRBD1. Germline CDR1 is KGHSH and CDR2 is LQKENI. J gave up 7 bases and V 2 bases, and 2 bases lay outside the gene matches. This CDR3 region has 14 residues. In DNA form, the CDR3 reads TGTGCCAGCTCACCAGGACAGGGGGGGAATGAGCAGTTCTTC. Residues: CASSPGQGGNEQFF. Together with reference TRBV18 and TRBJ2-1, the CDR3 gives the full variable domain: NAGVMQNPRHLVRRRGQEARLRCSPMKGHSHVYWYRQLPEEGLKFMVYLQKENIIDESGMPKERFSAEFPKEGPSILRIQQVVRGDSAAYFCASSPGQGGNEQFFGPGTRLTVL.

The chain uses TRBV2 and TRBJ2-3; a weak D match, TRBD2 (5 bases). V was pared by 0 bases and J by 0 bases, with 7 bases between. Germline assignment: CDR1 SNHLY and CDR2 FYNNEI. The CDR3 is 15 residues long. CDR3 amino acids: CASSEAGVSTDTQYF. CDR3 nucleotide sequence: TGTGCCAGCAGTGAAGCCGGGGTTAGCACAGATACGCAGTATTTT.

This clone was observed a single time. The rearrangement links TRBV3-1 (or the pseudogene TRBV3-2) to TRBJ1-1, with 8 nucleotides matching TRBD1. The ends lost 7 bases at V and 5 bases at J; junction bases unmatched: 9. The CDR3 runs to 14 residues. CDR1 and CDR2 (germline): LGHDT, YNNKEL (reference sequence). In DNA form, the CDR3 reads TGTGCCAGCATGGCAGGGGGCAGGGGGACTGAAGCTTTCTTT. Amino acids: CASMAGGRGTEAFF.

V and J are TRBV12-3 or TRBV12-4 and TRBJ1-1; D call uncertain. This CDR3 region has 13 residues. V dropped 8 bases and J dropped 1 base, with 11 bases sitting between them. CDR3: CASQRSSNTEAFF. The CDR3 nucleotides read TGTGCCAGCCAGCGGTCCTCGAACACTGAAGCTTTCTTT.

The J gene is TRBJ2-7, the V gene TRBV5-5; 7 bases are shared with TRBD1. Germline CDR1 reads SGHKS; CDR2 reads YYEKEE (reference sequence). V trimming: 6 bases; J trimming: 4 bases; junction bases outside the gene matches: 10. CDR3 length: 14 amino acids. CDR3 sequence (DNA): TGTGCCAGCAACCGGGACAGTGGAGTTTACGAGCAGTACTTC. Its translation: CASNRDSGVYEQYF.

The chain uses TRBV4-1 and TRBJ1-5; D not certain. The CDR3 sequence is 16 residues long. In germline, CDR1 is MGHRA, CDR2 YSYEKL. The V and J ends lost 1 base and 2 bases respectively, with 12 bases between them. In nucleotides, the CDR3 is TGCGCCAGCAGCCAAGTAGTGGGCATCGGCAATCAGCCCCAGCATTTT. This codes for CASSQVVGIGNQPQHF.

The V and J genes are TRBV10-3 and TRBJ1-2, with TRBD1 identical over 9 bases. The germline V gene has CDR1 ENHRY and CDR2 SYGVKD. The CDR3 has 15 amino acids. J gave up 2 bases and V 2 bases, and 3 bases lay outside the gene matches. This CDR3 reads CAISEETGGNYGYTF. CDR3 coding DNA: TGTGCCATCAGTGAGGAGACAGGGGGGAACTATGGCTACACCTTC.

The chain couples TRBV7-9 to TRBJ2-7, with TRBD1 matching 8 bases. Germline trimming cut 5 bases from V and 5 bases from J; bases unmatched to any gene: 11. This CDR3 spans 15 amino acids. Germline V gives CDR1 SEHNR, CDR2 FQNEAQ (reference sequence). The CDR3 nucleotides are TGTGCCAGCAGCCCGCCGGACAGGGTGTTCCACGAGCAGTACTTC. Amino acids: CASSPPDRVFHEQYF.

The genes are TRBV5-4 and TRBJ1-2; D may be TRBD1 (6 bases). CDR1 is SGHNT and CDR2 is YYREEE in the germline V gene (reference sequence). The CDR3 loop spans 15 amino acids. V lost 4 bases to trimming and J lost 8 bases, with 21 bases between them. The CDR3 coding sequence is TGTGCCAGCAGCGTACAAAACATACAGGGAGGGGGCTACACCTTC. Amino acid sequence: CASSVQNIQGGGYTF.

The CDR3 DNA is TGCGCCAGCAGCCAAGGGTTAGCGGGGCGGACAGATACGCAGTATTTT. Translated, it gives CASSQGLAGRTDTQYF. The chain carries TRBV5-1 and TRBJ2-3, with 8 bases matching TRBD2. Looked up from germline, CDR1 is SGHRS and CDR2 is YFSETQ. J lost 3 bases, V lost 4 bases, and 10 bases had no gene match. This CDR3 region has 16 residues.